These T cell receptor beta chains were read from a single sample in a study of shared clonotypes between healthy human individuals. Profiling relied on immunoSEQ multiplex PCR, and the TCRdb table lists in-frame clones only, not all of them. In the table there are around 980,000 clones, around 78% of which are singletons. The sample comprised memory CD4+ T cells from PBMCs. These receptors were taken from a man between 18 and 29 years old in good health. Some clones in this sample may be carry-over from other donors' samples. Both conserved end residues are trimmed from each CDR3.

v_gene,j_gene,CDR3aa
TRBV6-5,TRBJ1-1,ASSWGRNTEAF
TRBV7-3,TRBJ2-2,ASSLRNTGELF
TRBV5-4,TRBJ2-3,ASSLDTGRTDTQY
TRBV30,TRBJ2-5,AWSVKETQY
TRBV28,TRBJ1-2,ASSWTGTNYGYT
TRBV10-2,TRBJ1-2,ASSTQDSFNYGYT
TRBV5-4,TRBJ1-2,ASSARDRGYGYT
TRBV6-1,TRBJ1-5,ASSEVIGRVSQPQH
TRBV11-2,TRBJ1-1,ASSLGGLGQGGSF
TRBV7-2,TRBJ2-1,ASSPQTSEGNEQF
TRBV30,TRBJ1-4,AWRTTGGMGEKLF
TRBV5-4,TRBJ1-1,ASSLVTGNTEAF
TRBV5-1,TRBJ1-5,ASSLGQGGSSNQPQH
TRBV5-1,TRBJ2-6,ASRAWGQGEAGALRANVLT
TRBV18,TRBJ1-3,ASSPGTGSGNTIY
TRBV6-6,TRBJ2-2,ASSQQDTGELF
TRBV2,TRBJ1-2,ASGGQGRDGYT
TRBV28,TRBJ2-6,ASRLGGGFSGANVLT